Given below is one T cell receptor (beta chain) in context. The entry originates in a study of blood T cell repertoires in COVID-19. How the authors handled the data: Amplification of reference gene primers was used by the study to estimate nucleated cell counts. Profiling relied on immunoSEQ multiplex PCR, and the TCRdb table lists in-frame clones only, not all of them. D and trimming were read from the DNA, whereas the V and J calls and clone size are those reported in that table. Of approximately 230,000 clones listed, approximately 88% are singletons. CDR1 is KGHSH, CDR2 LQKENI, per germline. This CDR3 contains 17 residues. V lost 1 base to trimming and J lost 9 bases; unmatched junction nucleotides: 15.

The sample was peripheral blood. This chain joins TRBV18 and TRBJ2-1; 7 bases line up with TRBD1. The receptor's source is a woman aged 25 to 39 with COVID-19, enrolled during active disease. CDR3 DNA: TGTGCCAGCTCACCACGGGAACAGGGGATTCGTTGGGGTGAGCAGTTCTTC. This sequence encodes CASSPREQGIRWGEQFF.